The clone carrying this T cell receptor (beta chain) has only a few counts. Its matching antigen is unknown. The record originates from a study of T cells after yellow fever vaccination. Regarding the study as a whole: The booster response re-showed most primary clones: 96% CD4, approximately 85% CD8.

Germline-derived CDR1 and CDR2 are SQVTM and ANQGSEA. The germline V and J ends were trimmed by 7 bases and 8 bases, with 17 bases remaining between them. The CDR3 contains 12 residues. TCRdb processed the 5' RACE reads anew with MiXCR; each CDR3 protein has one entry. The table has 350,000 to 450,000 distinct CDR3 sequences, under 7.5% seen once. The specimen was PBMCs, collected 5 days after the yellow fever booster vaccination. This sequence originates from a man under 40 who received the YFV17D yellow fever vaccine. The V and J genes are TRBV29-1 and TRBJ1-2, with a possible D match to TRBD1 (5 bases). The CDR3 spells CSASWGRSGYTF. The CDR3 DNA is TGCAGCGCCAGCTGGGGCCGTTCCGGCTACACCTTC.